This T cell receptor (beta chain) stems from a study of PD-1 blockade in mismatch repair-deficient tumors. Profiled with immunoSEQ multiplex PCR; TCRdb holds only in-frame clones, not every one. The table records over 100,000 clones, 60% to 85% of them present only once. PCR or immunohistochemistry showed mismatch repair deficiency in every enrolled patient. TCRs were sequenced from a few patients responding to pembrolizumab. The CDR3 covers 16 residues. Germline values: CDR1 SQVTM, CDR2 ANQGSEA. J gave up 6 bases and V 0 bases, and 6 bases lay outside the gene matches. The V gene is TRBV29-1, the J gene TRBJ2-1; TRBD2 matches 12 bases. The receptor comes from an adult with mismatch repair-deficient cancer. The material sequenced was peripheral blood, taken approximately 14 months after starting pembrolizumab. The CDR3 DNA follows: TGCAGCGTTGAAGACCTACTAGCGGGAGGCCCCAATGAGCAGTTCTTC. This sequence encodes CSVEDLLAGGPNEQFF.